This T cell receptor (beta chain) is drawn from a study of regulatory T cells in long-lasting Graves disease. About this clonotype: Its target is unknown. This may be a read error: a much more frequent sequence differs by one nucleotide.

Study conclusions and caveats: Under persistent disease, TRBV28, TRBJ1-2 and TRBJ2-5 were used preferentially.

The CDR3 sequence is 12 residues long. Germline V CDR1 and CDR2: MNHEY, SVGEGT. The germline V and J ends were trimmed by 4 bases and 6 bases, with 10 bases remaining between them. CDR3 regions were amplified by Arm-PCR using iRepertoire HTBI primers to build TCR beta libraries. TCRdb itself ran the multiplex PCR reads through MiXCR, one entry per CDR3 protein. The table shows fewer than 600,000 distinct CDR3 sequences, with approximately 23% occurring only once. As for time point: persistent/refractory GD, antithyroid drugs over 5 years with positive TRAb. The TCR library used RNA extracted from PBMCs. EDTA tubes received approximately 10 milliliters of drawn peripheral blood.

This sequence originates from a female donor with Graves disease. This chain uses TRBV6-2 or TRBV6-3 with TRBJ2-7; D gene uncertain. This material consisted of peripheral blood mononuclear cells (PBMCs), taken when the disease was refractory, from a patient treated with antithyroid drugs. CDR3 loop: CASSSTKGEQYF. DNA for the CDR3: TGTGCCAGCAGTTCTACAAAGGGCGAGCAGTACTTC.